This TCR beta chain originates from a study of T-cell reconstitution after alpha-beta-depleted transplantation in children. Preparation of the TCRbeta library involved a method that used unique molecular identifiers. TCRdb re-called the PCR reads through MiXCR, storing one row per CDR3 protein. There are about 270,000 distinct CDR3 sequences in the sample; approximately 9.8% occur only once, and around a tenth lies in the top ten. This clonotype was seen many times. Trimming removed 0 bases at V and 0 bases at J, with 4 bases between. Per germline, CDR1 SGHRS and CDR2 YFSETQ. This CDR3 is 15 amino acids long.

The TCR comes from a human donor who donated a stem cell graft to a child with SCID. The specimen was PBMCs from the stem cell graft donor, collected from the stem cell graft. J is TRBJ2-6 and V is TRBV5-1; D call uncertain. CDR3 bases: TGCGCCAGCAGCTTGGGAAGCTCTGGGGCCAACGTCCTGACTTTC. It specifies CASSLGSSGANVLTF.